The T cell receptor beta chain under discussion was sequenced for a study of T cells in Graves' hyperthyroidism and ophthalmopathy. V lost 6 bases, J lost 8 bases, and 25 bases lay in between. Germline V lookup: CDR1 MDHEN, CDR2 SYDVKM. The CDR3 is 16 residues long. It was RNA transcripts that yielded the amplified TCR beta CDR3 regions. Primed by the HTBI set, a first-round RT-PCR was run on the TCR CDR3. TCRdb re-analysed the multiplex PCR reads in MiXCR, keeping a single row per CDR3 protein. The sample consists of some 490,000 distinct CDR3 sequences, about 16% of them appearing once. Exclusions: uncontrolled infection, other autoimmune disease, pregnancy, lactation. Each diagnosis drew on symptoms, thyroxine, TRAb, thyroid ultrasound and orbital computed tomography findings. This clonotype was seen many times.

Source material: blood. This sequence joins TRBV28 and TRBJ1-2; D unclear. This clonotype was obtained from a woman under 40 with Graves' ophthalmopathy. The CDR3 loop is CASSPGVAMEEWGYTF. The CDR3, as DNA: TGTGCCAGCAGCCCCGGTGTGGCGATGGAAGAGTGGGGCTACACCTTC.